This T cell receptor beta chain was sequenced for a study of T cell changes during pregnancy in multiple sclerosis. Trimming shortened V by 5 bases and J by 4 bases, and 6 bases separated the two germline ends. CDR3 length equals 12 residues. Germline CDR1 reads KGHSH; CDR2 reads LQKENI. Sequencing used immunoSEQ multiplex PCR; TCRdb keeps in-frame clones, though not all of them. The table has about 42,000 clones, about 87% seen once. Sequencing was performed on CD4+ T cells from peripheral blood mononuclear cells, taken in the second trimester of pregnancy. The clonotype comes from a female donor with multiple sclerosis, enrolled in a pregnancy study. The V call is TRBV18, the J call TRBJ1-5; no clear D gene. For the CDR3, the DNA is TGTGCCAGCTCATCCCCGAATCAGCCCCAGCATTTT. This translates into CASSSPNQPQHF.